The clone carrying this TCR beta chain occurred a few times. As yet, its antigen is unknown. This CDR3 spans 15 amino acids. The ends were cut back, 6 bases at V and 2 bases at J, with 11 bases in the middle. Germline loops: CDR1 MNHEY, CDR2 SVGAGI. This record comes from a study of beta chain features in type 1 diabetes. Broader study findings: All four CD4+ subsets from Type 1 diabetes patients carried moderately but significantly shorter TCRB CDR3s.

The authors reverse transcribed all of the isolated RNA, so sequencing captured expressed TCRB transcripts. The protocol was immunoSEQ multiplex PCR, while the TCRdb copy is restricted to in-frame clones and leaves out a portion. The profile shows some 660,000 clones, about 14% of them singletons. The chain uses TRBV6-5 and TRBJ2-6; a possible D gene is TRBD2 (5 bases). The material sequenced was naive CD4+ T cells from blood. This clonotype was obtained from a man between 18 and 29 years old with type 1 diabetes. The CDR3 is CASSPLATGANVLTF. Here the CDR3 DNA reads TGTGCCAGCAGCCCCCTAGCAACTGGGGCCAACGTCCTGACTTTC.